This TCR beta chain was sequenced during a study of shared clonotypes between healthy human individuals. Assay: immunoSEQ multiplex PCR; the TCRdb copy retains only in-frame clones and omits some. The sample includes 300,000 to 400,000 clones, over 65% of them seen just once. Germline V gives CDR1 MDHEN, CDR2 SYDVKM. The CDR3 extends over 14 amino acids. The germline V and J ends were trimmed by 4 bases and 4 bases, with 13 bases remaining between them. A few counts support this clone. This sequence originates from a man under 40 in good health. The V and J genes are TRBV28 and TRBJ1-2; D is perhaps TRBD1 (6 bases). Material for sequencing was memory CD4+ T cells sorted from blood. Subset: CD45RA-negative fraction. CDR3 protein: CASSSPGGSYGYTF. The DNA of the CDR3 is TGTGCCAGCAGTTCCCCGGGGGGCAGCTATGGCTACACCTTC.